The 27 T cell receptor beta chains listed next were all sequenced from one sample in a study of identical twins. TCRdb called the 5' RACE reads again in MiXCR, with one record for every CDR3 protein. The sample carries fewer than 650,000 distinct CDR3 sequences, about 7.1% recorded once. These data were likewise used in another study, on yellow fever vaccine responses in identical twins.

Sequencing was done on a sample of PBMCs. Every receptor here comes from a woman between 18 and 29 years old in good health.

This clonotype was seen at least ten times. V usage is TRBV7-9 and J usage is TRBJ2-7; TRBD2 matches 7 bases. Germline V gene lookup returns CDR1 SEHNR and CDR2 FQNEAQ (reference sequence). The CDR3 length is 14 residues. The J segment lost 7 bases and the V segment lost 5 bases, leaving 11 bases of the junction unmatched. CDR3 protein: CASSLVGLAVEQYF. As DNA, the CDR3 is TGTGCCAGCAGCCTAGTAGGTCTAGCGGTTGAGCAGTACTTC.

Regarding this clonotype: A much bigger clone sits one base away, suggesting this may be a read error. The chain links TRBV2 to TRBJ2-7, with TRBD2 matching over 8 bases. CDR1 SNHLY and CDR2 FYNNEI come from the germline V gene. This CDR3 region has 17 residues. The V gene end was trimmed by 0 bases and the J gene end by 0 bases; junction bases not matched to a gene: 7. The CDR3 protein is CASSEALTREASYEQYF. The CDR3 nucleotides are TGTGCCAGCAGTGAAGCGCTCACGCGGGAGGCCTCCTACGAGCAGTACTTC.

The chain carries TRBV3-1 and TRBJ1-1; D call uncertain. The V end was cut by 3 bases, the J end by 11 bases, with 13 bases between. The CDR3 is 12 amino acids. Germline V CDR1 and CDR2: LGHDT, YNNKEL (reference sequence). The CDR3 loop is CASSHGPLVAFF. The DNA of the CDR3 is TGTGCCAGCAGCCACGGACCGCTGGTGGCTTTCTTT.

The V and J genes are TRBV15 and TRBJ2-5; D is undetermined. Trimming stripped 1 base from V and 0 bases from J, with 15 bases between. The CDR3 totals 17 residues. Germline loops: CDR1 LNHNV, CDR2 YYDKDF (reference sequence). The CDR3 region is CATSRGINLDDQETQYF. CDR3 nucleotide sequence: TGTGCCACCAGCAGAGGTATCAATCTCGACGACCAAGAGACCCAGTACTTC.

This clonotype was detected a few times. CDR3 sequence (DNA): TGTGCCAGCAGCGCCACAGGGACGGGGCCCCAGCATTTT. Its protein is CASSATGTGPQHF. The rearrangement links TRBV9 to TRBJ1-5, with D perhaps matching TRBD1 (6 bases). Per the germline V gene, CDR1 is SGDLS and CDR2 is YYNGEE. This CDR3 contains 13 residues. The V and J ends lost 3 bases and 9 bases respectively, with 13 bases between them. Complete variable domain (other parts from reference TRBV9 and TRBJ1-5): DSGVTQTPKHLITATGQRVTLRCSPRSGDLSVYWYQQSLDQGLQFLIQYYNGEERAKGNILERFSAQQFPDLHSELNLSSLELGDSALYFCASSATGTGPQHFGDGTRLSIL.

This clonotype was counted between two and nine times. The rearrangement links TRBV24-1 to TRBJ1-1; D uncertain. The CDR3 is 17 residues long. The germline V and J ends were trimmed by 1 base and 1 base, with 15 bases remaining between them. The germline CDR1 and CDR2 sequences are KGHDR and SFDVKD. The DNA of the CDR3 is TGTGCCACCAGTGATTTCCCCGCCTCGACGGGGAACACTGAAGCTTTCTTT. It yields the protein CATSDFPASTGNTEAFF.

This clonotype was seen a handful of times. The chain combines TRBV5-8 with TRBJ1-5, with 8 bases matching TRBD1. V gave up 0 bases and J gave up 10 bases; unmatched junction bases: 12. The germline gives CDR1 SGHTS, CDR2 YDEGEE. The CDR3 runs 16 residues. The CDR3 DNA reads TGTGCCAGCAGCTTGGCGGCCGACAGGGGTCCTGGTCCCCAGCATTTT. It encodes CASSLAADRGPGPQHF. The whole variable domain, remainder taken from reference TRBV5-8 and TRBJ1-5, is EAGVTQSPTHLIKTRGQQATLRCSPISGHTSVYWYQQALGLGLQFLLWYDEGEERNRGNFPPRFSGRQFPNYSSELNVNALELEDSALYLCASSLAADRGPGPQHFGDGTRLSIL.

The chain has TRBV4-1 and TRBJ2-5; D ambiguous. Germline V lookup: CDR1 MGHRA, CDR2 YSYEKL. This CDR3 region has 13 residues. V shed 1 base and J shed 6 bases, with 9 bases lying between them. CDR3 residues: CASSQGWGQTQYF. As DNA, the CDR3 is TGCGCCAGCAGCCAAGGGTGGGGTCAGACCCAGTACTTC.

The genes are TRBV15 and TRBJ2-3; no reliable D call. Trimming cost V 2 bases and J 3 bases, with 12 bases left between them. CDR1 is LNHNV and CDR2 is YYDKDF in the germline V gene (reference sequence). This CDR3 comprises 15 residues. In DNA, the CDR3 is TGTGCCACCAGCAGACCTCAAGCTTGGACAGATACGCAGTATTTT. This gives the protein CATSRPQAWTDTQYF.

The chain has TRBV28 and TRBJ2-1; D not certain. The CDR3 spans 14 residues. V was trimmed by 4 bases and J by 3 bases, leaving 10 bases between them. Per germline, CDR1 MDHEN and CDR2 SYDVKM. In DNA, the CDR3 is TGTGCCAGCAGTTCGCCCTCCCTCTACAATGAGCAGTTCTTC. Encoded protein: CASSSPSLYNEQFF.

This clonotype has at least ten counts. This sequence joins TRBV12-3 or TRBV12-4 and TRBJ1-2; TRBD1 matches 8 bases. V lost 5 bases to trimming and J lost 8 bases; unmatched junction nucleotides: 1. The CDR3 extends over 11 amino acids. CDR3 residues: CASSDRGGYTF. The CDR3 coding sequence is TGTGCCAGCAGTGACAGGGGAGGCTACACCTTC.

There are many counts of this clonotype. The J gene is TRBJ2-3, the V gene TRBV9; 8 nucleotides agree with TRBD2. Germline CDR1 is SGDLS and CDR2 is YYNGEE. J gave up 3 bases and V 1 base, and 4 bases lay outside the gene matches. The CDR3 extends over 15 amino acids. The CDR3 nucleotides read TGTGCCAGCAGCGTAATAAGCGGGGGTACAGATACGCAGTATTTT. Protein product: CASSVISGGTDTQYF. The full variable domain, completed using reference TRBV9 and TRBJ2-3, is DSGVTQTPKHLITATGQRVTLRCSPRSGDLSVYWYQQSLDQGLQFLIQYYNGEERAKGNILERFSAQQFPDLHSELNLSSLELGDSALYFCASSVISGGTDTQYFGPGTRLTVL.

This clonotype was detected only a few times. The chain recombines TRBV10-3 with TRBJ2-7; D is undetermined. V was pared by 3 bases and J by 3 bases, with 9 bases between. Germline lookup yields CDR1 ENHRY and CDR2 SYGVKD. The CDR3 has 13 amino acids. CDR3 in amino acids: CAISDRTIYEQYF. The CDR3 DNA is TGTGCCATCAGTGACAGAACAATCTACGAGCAGTACTTC.

V gene TRBV20-1 combines with J gene TRBJ2-5; D may correspond to TRBD1 or TRBD2 (5 bases each). The CDR3 totals 14 residues. Germline-derived CDR1 and CDR2 are DFQATT and SNEGSKA (reference sequence). Trimming left V 6 bases short and J 2 bases short, with 16 bases between. The CDR3 here is CSAEPGRRQETQYF. In nucleotides, the CDR3 is TGCAGTGCGGAACCGGGACGCCGACAAGAGACCCAGTACTTC.

The DNA of the CDR3 is TGTGCCAGCAGGGGTAGCCTAGCGGGAGGAACCCAAGAGACCCAGTACTTC. This sequence encodes CASRGSLAGGTQETQYF. V and J are TRBV2 and TRBJ2-5; the match to TRBD2 covers 11 bases. J gave up 1 base and V 6 bases, and 10 bases lay outside the gene matches. Germline lookup yields CDR1 SNHLY and CDR2 FYNNEI. The CDR3 runs 17 residues.

This clonotype was counted only a few times. J is TRBJ2-1 and V is TRBV10-3, with 7 bases lining up with TRBD1. Germline V lookup: CDR1 ENHRY, CDR2 SYGVKD. This CDR3 is 14 amino acids long. With 8 bases clipped from V and 6 bases from J, the junction kept 10 bases outside the gene matches. The CDR3 spells CAIQKGASGNEQFF. The CDR3, as DNA: TGTGCCATCCAGAAGGGGGCGTCGGGCAATGAGCAGTTCTTC.

The V and J genes are TRBV5-1 and TRBJ2-3; 10 bases match TRBD1. Germline CDR1 is SGHRS and CDR2 is YFSETQ. V lost 0 bases, J lost 0 bases, and 10 bases stayed unmatched. This CDR3 contains 19 residues. DNA of the CDR3: TGCGCCAGCAGCTTGGAGGACAGGGGGGGTGATTGGAGCACAGATACGCAGTATTTT. Protein product: CASSLEDRGGDWSTDTQYF.

The chain joins TRBV3-1 to TRBJ2-7; perhaps TRBD1 as D (5 bases). The V gene lost 0 bases and the J gene lost 3 bases, with 12 bases spanning the gap. The germline V gene has CDR1 LGHDT and CDR2 YNNKEL (reference sequence). The CDR3 length is 15 residues. This CDR3 reads CASSQDRVLYYEQYF. The CDR3, as DNA: TGTGCCAGCAGCCAAGACAGGGTCCTCTACTACGAGCAGTACTTC.

This clonotype was recorded many times. The chain is built from TRBV4-1 and TRBJ1-2; D perhaps matches TRBD1 (6 bases). CDR3 length: 17 residues. Germline loops: CDR1 MGHRA, CDR2 YSYEKL. V was shortened by 1 base and J by 4 bases, with 19 bases between the two germline ends. The CDR3, as DNA: TGCGCCAGCAGCCAAGGAATTATTATGGGGGGCCGCTATGGCTACACCTTC. This translates into CASSQGIIMGGRYGYTF.

This clonotype showed up many times. This chain connects TRBV12-3 or TRBV12-4 to TRBJ2-7; no firm D call. The V end lost 3 bases, the J end lost 2 bases, and 11 bases lay between the germline ends. The CDR3 is 14 amino acids. The DNA of the CDR3 is TGTGCCAGCAGTTTTATTCCAGGCGCCTACGAGCAGTACTTC. Its protein is CASSFIPGAYEQYF.

The table lists this clonotype with a few counts. The rearrangement joins TRBV10-3 to TRBJ2-7; 8 bases are shared with TRBD1. Germline V gene sequence: CDR1 ENHRY, CDR2 SYGVKD. The CDR3 runs 12 residues. The trim removed 10 bases at V and 4 bases at J, leaving 6 bases unmatched. CDR3 bases: TGTGCCAGCGGACAGGGAGTATACGAGCAGTACTTC. It translates to CASGQGVYEQYF.

This clonotype was picked up a small number of times. The V gene is TRBV20-1, the J gene TRBJ1-1, with a possible D match to TRBD1 (5 bases). Germline CDR1 DFQATT, CDR2 SNEGSKA (reference sequence). The CDR3 runs 17 residues. The V and J ends lost 4 bases and 0 bases respectively, with 21 bases between them. CDR3 DNA: TGCAGTGCTACTCGATTTGCAGGGCCCAACCTGAACACTGAAGCTTTCTTT. It translates to CSATRFAGPNLNTEAFF.

This clonotype was picked up a small number of times. The chain links TRBV20-1 to TRBJ2-1, with TRBD1 identical over 7 bases. Germline V CDR1 and CDR2: DFQATT, SNEGSKA (reference sequence). V shed 6 bases and J 3 bases; nucleotides not matched to a gene: 11. There are 15 residues in the CDR3. CDR3: CSASLGTASYNEQFF. Written as DNA, the CDR3 is TGCAGTGCCTCACTCGGGACAGCCAGCTACAATGAGCAGTTCTTC.

The sample holds many counts of this clonotype. The V call is TRBV20-1, the J call TRBJ1-5; TRBD1 agrees at 9 bases. The CDR3 runs to 13 residues. Germline V CDR1 and CDR2: DFQATT, SNEGSKA (reference sequence). J gave up 4 bases and V 5 bases, and 3 bases lay outside the gene matches. This CDR3 reads CSALTGGNQPQHF. The CDR3 DNA is TGCAGTGCTCTGACAGGGGGGAATCAGCCCCAGCATTTT.

This clonotype was recorded many times. The rearrangement links TRBV4-2 to TRBJ1-1; no clear D gene. The germline CDR1 and CDR2 sequences are LGHNA and YNFKEQ. This CDR3 has 16 amino acids. Trimming pared 0 bases from V and 0 bases from J, leaving 11 bases between. The CDR3 sequence: CASSQDRETMNTEAFF. In nucleotides, the CDR3 is TGTGCCAGCAGCCAAGATAGGGAGACAATGAACACTGAAGCTTTCTTT.

The rearrangement uses TRBV4-1 and TRBJ1-4; 10 bases map to TRBD1. V lost 1 base, J lost 6 bases, and 2 bases stayed unmatched. The V gene's germline CDR1 is MGHRA and CDR2 YSYEKL. This CDR3 contains 15 residues. The CDR3, as DNA: TGCGCCAGCAGCCAAGTGACAGGGGGCGATGAAAAACTGTTTTTT. It yields the protein CASSQVTGGDEKLFF.

This clonotype was seen only a few times. V and J are TRBV5-6 and TRBJ2-7; 8 bases agree with TRBD1. Germline assignment: CDR1 SGHDT and CDR2 YYEEEE. The V gene end was trimmed by 4 bases and the J gene end by 1 base; junction bases not matched to a gene: 7. The CDR3 is 15 residues long. The CDR3 region is CASSRLGQASYEQYV. DNA of the CDR3: TGTGCCAGCAGCCGTTTGGGACAGGCATCCTACGAGCAGTACGTC.